This TCR beta chain appears in the sequencing data of a study of blood T cell repertoires in COVID-19 (dated by TCRdb to about 2020). Notes on the research overall: Samples covering the acute and convalescent phases of COVID-19 were provided by collaborators in the United States, Italy and Spain. The prospective study material was composed of cDNA or gDNA derived from T cells, B-cell-depleted T cells, or PBMCs. Deeply sampled blood TCRbeta repertoires from subjects exposed to, actively infected with, or recovered from COVID-19 were included in the dataset. A freely available public database, intended as a resource for researchers studying the immune response to SARS-CoV-2, is where the repertoires were released. Samples were obtained from the ongoing ImmuneRACE study (first 160 participants) and from 1,254 subjects provided by 6 global collaborators. The sample metadata nearly always contained a de-identified subject ID, COVID-19 status, age in years and sex. Where available, HLA class I and class II types were taken from metadata supplied by the sample provider and were not determined by assay-based typing.

From the germline V gene, CDR1 is SGDLS and CDR2 is YYNGEE. The CDR3 covers 14 residues, taking in both the cysteine and the phenylalanine. Kept here is only the CDR3 DNA, which spans 42 bases and is read in frame from base 1. V loses 4 bases of germline sequence and J loses 3 bases, and the interval between the two ends is 12 bases. Details on this clone: The clone's antigen remains unknown. Base qualities are not at hand, and no much larger clone is one base apart.

Each collaborating institution followed its own protocols to collect whole blood in K2EDTA tubes. For TCRbeta analysis, collaborators shipped samples in one of three forms: frozen whole blood, isolated PBMCs, or DNA extracted from either of those sample types. TCRbeta CDR3 regions were amplified from genomic DNA by means of the immunoSEQ Assay, a bias-controlled multiplex PCR. The original pipeline was this. Nucleated cell counts per sample were estimated from amplification of reference gene primers within the assay. To quantify the absolute abundance of each unique TCRbeta CDR3 rearrangement, sequence reads were collapsed and filtered. For each sample, productive Simpson clonality was calculated by taking the square root of Simpson's diversity index across productive rearrangements. Sourced from immuneACCESS, this table was stored by TCRdb with only in-frame sequences that have V and J called. A share of the clones is absent; for the studies checked, an unresolved V gene accounts for under half, and the remainder has no known explanation. The DNA gave D and trimming, while V, J and clone size come from that table. The sample records about 73,000 clones, roughly 80% of which are singletons. Roughly 6% of the sample is in the top ten clones.

General conclusions and limits of the study: Clinical and demographic metadata were provided uncurated, with the amount varying by source and participant.

Source material: peripheral blood. The rearranged chain carries TRBV9 and TRBJ2-3; TRBD1 could be the D gene, as 7 bases match. This clonotype was sampled from a woman in her sixties with acute or convalescent COVID-19. The DNA sequence is given as TGTGCCAGCAGCCCCCAGGGGGGTACAGATACGCAGTATTTT. Its protein is CASSPQGGTDTQYF.